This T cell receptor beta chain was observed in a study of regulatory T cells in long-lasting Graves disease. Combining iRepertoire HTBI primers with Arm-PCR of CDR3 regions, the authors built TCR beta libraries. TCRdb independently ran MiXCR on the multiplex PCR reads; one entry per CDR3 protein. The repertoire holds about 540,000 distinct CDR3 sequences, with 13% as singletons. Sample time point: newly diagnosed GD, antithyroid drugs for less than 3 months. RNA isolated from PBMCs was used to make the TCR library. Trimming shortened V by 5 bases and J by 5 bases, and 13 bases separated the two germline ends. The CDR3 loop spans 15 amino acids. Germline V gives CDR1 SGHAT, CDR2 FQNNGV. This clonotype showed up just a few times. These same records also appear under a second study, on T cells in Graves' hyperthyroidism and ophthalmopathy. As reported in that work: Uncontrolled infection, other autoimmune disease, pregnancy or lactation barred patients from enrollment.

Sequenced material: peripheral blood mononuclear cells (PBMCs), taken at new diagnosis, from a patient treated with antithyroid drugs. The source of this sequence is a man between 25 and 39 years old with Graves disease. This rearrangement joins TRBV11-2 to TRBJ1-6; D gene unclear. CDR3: CASSRNSGDNSPLHF. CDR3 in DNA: TGTGCCAGCAGCCGGAATAGCGGGGATAATTCACCCCTCCACTTT.